This T cell receptor (beta chain) originates from a study of cytomegalovirus exposure and HLA in healthy donors. The CDR3 length is 13 residues. Trimming at V came to 7 bases and at J to 6 bases, leaving 8 bases not matched to a gene. The germline gives CDR1 MNHEY, CDR2 SVGAGI. PCR used 60 Vbeta primers and 13 Jbeta primers. The protocol was immunoSEQ multiplex PCR, while the TCRdb copy is restricted to in-frame clones and leaves out a portion. The table lists about 120,000 clones, approximately 80% of them singletons. Material: PBMCs. The source of this sequence is a man aged 25-45 years in good health and CMV-seropositive. The rearrangement uses TRBV6-5 and TRBJ1-2; 7 bases are a match to TRBD1. CDR3 in amino acids: CASTRGTVNGYTF. The CDR3 DNA reads TGTGCCAGCACCAGAGGGACAGTCAATGGCTACACCTTC.